Listed below are T cell receptor beta chains from one sample, sequenced in a study of T cell responses to AZD1222 COVID-19 vaccine. Sequenced by immunoSEQ multiplex PCR; TCRdb stores in-frame clones only, minus some. This sample carries 100,000 to 150,000 clones, roughly 92% of them seen once, and the ten largest clones take over 1.5%. Sequenced here: peripheral blood, sampled on day 0 of AZD1222 vaccination. The receptors originated from an adult in good health. Each CDR3 is given with its conserved first and last residue. Each record gives: clone size, D gene, V gene, J gene, CDR3 DNA, CDR3 protein. D genes are given only for firm matches. Not every row has a clone size; where given, it reads once, few, many or a size class.

-	-	TRBV13	TRBJ1-5	TGTGCCAGCAGCTTCATCAGGGGTGAGAATCAGCCCCAGCATTTT	CASSFIRGENQPQHF
-	-	TRBV7-3	TRBJ2-1	TGTGCCAGCAGCTTCGGGATCACTGGGGATGAGCAGTTCTTC	CASSFGITGDEQFF
-	-	TRBV3-1/TRBV3-2	TRBJ2-2	TGTGCCAGCAGCCAAGATTCCGGGGAGCTGTTTTTT	CASSQDSGELFF
-	-	TRBV12-2	TRBJ2-7	TGTGCAAGTCGCCGGGACAGGGGCCTAACTTCCTACGAGCAGTACTTC	CASRRDRGLTSYEQYF
once	-	TRBV19	TRBJ1-1	TGTGCCAGTAGTATGGTGAACACTGAAGCTTTCTTT	CASSMVNTEAFF
few	-	TRBV6-1	TRBJ2-7	TGTGCCAGCAGTGAAATGTATCAACCGAGTTACGAGCAGTACTTC	CASSEMYQPSYEQYF
-	TRBD1	TRBV2	TRBJ1-2	TGTGCCAGCAGTCGGGACAGGGCGGAGAACTATGGCTACACCTTC	CASSRDRAENYGYTF
-	-	TRBV10-1	TRBJ2-3	TGCGCCATCCTCCTCAAAAGGCGGAGCCCGCAGTATTTT	CAILLKRRSPQYF
-	-	TRBV6-5	TRBJ1-1	TGTGCCAGCAGTTACTCGATGGGCCTGGTCACTGAAGCTTTCTTT	CASSYSMGLVTEAFF
-	TRBD1	TRBV14	TRBJ1-2	TGTGCCAGCAGCCAAGTTGGGACAGCGTATGGCTACACCTTC	CASSQVGTAYGYTF
-	-	TRBV4-3	TRBJ1-1	TGCGCCAGCAGCAGAAAGGCCGGCACTGAAGCTTTCTTT	CASSRKAGTEAFF
once	-	TRBV29-1	TRBJ1-2	TGCAGCGCTCCTCAGGGGATCGGCTACACCTTC	CSAPQGIGYTF
-	-	TRBV30	TRBJ1-5	TGTGCCTGGAGTTGGGCAGAAAATCAGCCCCAGCATTTT	CAWSWAENQPQHF
once	TRBD1	TRBV2	TRBJ2-2	TGTGCCAGCAGTGGGACAGGGGGTGGCGGGGAGCTGTTTTTT	CASSGTGGGGELFF
-	-	TRBV7-9	TRBJ1-3	TGTGCCAGCAGCGCAGGGACGGACGCTCGAAACACCATATATTTT	CASSAGTDARNTIYF
-	TRBD1	TRBV3-1/TRBV3-2	TRBJ1-4	TGTGCCAGCAGCTCCTCGATGGTAGCGACAGGGGGTAATGAAAAACTGTTTTTT	CASSSSMVATGGNEKLFF
-	-	TRBV19	TRBJ1-3	TGTGCCAGTATCCCCGAGGGGCTCGGAAACACCATATATTTT	CASIPEGLGNTIYF
-	TRBD1	TRBV7-6	TRBJ2-1	TGTGCCAGCAGTTCCGGGACAGGGGTATACAATGAGCAGTTCTTC	CASSSGTGVYNEQFF
-	TRBD1	TRBV3-1/TRBV3-2	TRBJ2-7	TGTGCCAGCAGCCCTAGGACAGGGGGCGGCGAGCAGTACTTC	CASSPRTGGGEQYF
-	-	TRBV6-5	TRBJ1-4	TGTGCCAGCAGTTACTCGATTGGAGAAAAACTGTTTTTT	CASSYSIGEKLFF
-	TRBD2	TRBV18	TRBJ2-3	TGTGCCAGCTCACTTATAGCGGGGGGGCGCACAGATACGCAGTATTTT	CASSLIAGGRTDTQYF
once	-	TRBV4-3	TRBJ1-1	TGCGCCAGCAGCCTCCTCGGCCAGGCGATACCTATGAACACTGAAGCTTTCTTT	CASSLLGQAIPMNTEAFF
-	TRBD1	TRBV27	TRBJ1-1	TGTGCCACCAGGGGGGTCGTGAACACTGAAGCTTTCTTT	CATRGVVNTEAFF
-	TRBD1	TRBV29-1	TRBJ1-1	TGCAGCGTTGAAGAGGCAGGGGGGTACACTGAAGCTTTCTTT	CSVEEAGGYTEAFF
-	-	TRBV6-5	TRBJ1-2	TGTGCCAGCAGATCATGGGGCGTTGACCTGGGTGGCTACACCTTC	CASRSWGVDLGGYTF
few	TRBD1	TRBV2	TRBJ2-3	TGTGCCAGCAGTGCGCAGGGGGCCGGGACAGATACGCAGTATTTT	CASSAQGAGTDTQYF
-	-	TRBV6-5	TRBJ2-1	TGTGCCAGCAGTTCCCCCGCGGGTGAGCAGTTCTTC	CASSSPAGEQFF
-	TRBD1	TRBV12-5	TRBJ1-4	TGTGCTAGTGGTCTTGGACAGGACGGTAATGAAAAACTGTTTTTT	CASGLGQDGNEKLFF
-	-	TRBV4-2	TRBJ1-2	TGTGCCAGCAGCCAAGAGGGAGGGGCAGGGGCTGGCTACACCTTC	CASSQEGGAGAGYTF
-	-	TRBV5-6	TRBJ2-7	TGTGCCAGCAGCTTGCTGAAAGGGGCCGTTTACGAGCAGTACTTC	CASSLLKGAVYEQYF
-	-	TRBV11-2	TRBJ1-3	TGTGCCAGCAGCTTAGATGGCGGCAGAAACACCATATATTTT	CASSLDGGRNTIYF
-	TRBD1	TRBV25-1	TRBJ1-1	TGTGCCAGCAGTGACAGGGGGTCGCCGAACACTGAAGCTTTCTTT	CASSDRGSPNTEAFF
-	-	TRBV28	TRBJ2-5	TGTGCCAGCAGTTTTGGCAGACAAGAGACCCAGTACTTC	CASSFGRQETQYF
-	-	TRBV6-1	TRBJ2-1	TGTGCCAGCAGTGAAAGTGGGAGGGGGACAGACTACAATGAGCAGTTCTTC	CASSESGRGTDYNEQFF
-	-	TRBV27	TRBJ1-6	TGTGCCAGCAGTTCGGAGATTCATAATTCACCCCTCCACTTT	CASSSEIHNSPLHF
once	-	TRBV12-5	TRBJ1-2	TGTGCTAGTGGTTTGTCGCGGGACACATGGCACTATGGCTACACCTTC	CASGLSRDTWHYGYTF
once	-	TRBV6-5	TRBJ1-2	TGTGCCAGCACCCGGACAGAGGCTAACTATGGCTACACCTTC	CASTRTEANYGYTF
-	-	TRBV6-5	TRBJ1-1	TGTGCCAGCAGTTATTCAGGTGAAGCTTTCTTT	CASSYSGEAFF
-	-	TRBV6-5	TRBJ1-2	TGTGCCAGCAGTTACCTGAGGGCTAACTATGGCTACACCTTC	CASSYLRANYGYTF
-	-	TRBV7-9	TRBJ1-1	TGTGCCAGCAGTCCTACCCTCGGGGAGAAATATGAAGCTTTCTTT	CASSPTLGEKYEAFF
-	-	TRBV7-9	TRBJ1-2	TGTGCCAGCAGCTGGGGCGTTTATGGCTACACCTTC	CASSWGVYGYTF
-	-	TRBV30	TRBJ2-3	TGTGCCTGGTCGAGGACACTTCGCACAGATACGCAGTATTTT	CAWSRTLRTDTQYF
-	-	TRBV19	TRBJ2-1	TGTGCCAGTAGTATAGAGGGGGGGACAGCAGCCTACAATGAGCAGTTCTTC	CASSIEGGTAAYNEQFF
-	-	TRBV6-2/TRBV6-3	TRBJ1-5	TGTGCCAGCAGCCCCGACGGGGGGCCACTTAGCAATCAGCCCCAGCATTTT	CASSPDGGPLSNQPQHF
-	-	TRBV19	TRBJ1-5	TGTGCCAGTAGCTCCCAGATTTATAGCAATCAGCCCCAGCATTTT	CASSSQIYSNQPQHF
-	-	TRBV5-1	TRBJ1-2	TGCGCCAGCAGCTTTCAAGGTCGCGGCTACACCTTC	CASSFQGRGYTF
-	TRBD1	TRBV20-1	TRBJ1-2	TGCAGTGCTAGTACAAGGACAGGGGTATTCTATGGCTACACCTTC	CSASTRTGVFYGYTF
-	-	TRBV27	TRBJ1-1	TGTGCCAGCAAGCCGAACACTGAAGCTTTCTTT	CASKPNTEAFF
-	TRBD1	TRBV27	TRBJ1-2	TGTGCCAGCAGTTTAACCCCTCCGACAGGGCGGTATGGCTACACCTTC	CASSLTPPTGRYGYTF
-	TRBD1	TRBV5-4	TRBJ1-1	TGTGCCAGCAGGGAGACAGGGATGAACACTGAAGCTTTCTTT	CASRETGMNTEAFF
-	-	TRBV7-9	TRBJ1-3	TGTGCCAGCAGCTCACTTCAGGGGCGCTCTGGAAACACCATATATTTT	CASSSLQGRSGNTIYF
few	-	TRBV30	TRBJ1-6	TGTGCCTGGAGTAGCCGACAGGTTCATTCACCCCTCCACTTT	CAWSSRQVHSPLHF
-	-	TRBV25-1	TRBJ2-1	TGTGCCAGCATCCAAGACGACGGACGAAATGAGCAGTTCTTC	CASIQDDGRNEQFF
-	-	TRBV7-9	TRBJ1-3	TGTGCCAGCAGCCCCCGGGTGGCCTCTGGAAACACCATATATTTT	CASSPRVASGNTIYF
-	-	TRBV11-2	TRBJ1-2	TGTGCCAGCAGCAGGGGGGCCAGTCGACGGGAATATGGCTACACCTTC	CASSRGASRREYGYTF
-	TRBD1	TRBV11-3	TRBJ2-5	TGTGCCAGCAGCTTAAGACAGGGAGAGACCCAGTACTTC	CASSLRQGETQYF
-	TRBD1	TRBV5-1	TRBJ1-1	TGCGCCAGCAGCTTGGAGTACATAGGACAGGGCACTGAAGCTTTCTTT	CASSLEYIGQGTEAFF